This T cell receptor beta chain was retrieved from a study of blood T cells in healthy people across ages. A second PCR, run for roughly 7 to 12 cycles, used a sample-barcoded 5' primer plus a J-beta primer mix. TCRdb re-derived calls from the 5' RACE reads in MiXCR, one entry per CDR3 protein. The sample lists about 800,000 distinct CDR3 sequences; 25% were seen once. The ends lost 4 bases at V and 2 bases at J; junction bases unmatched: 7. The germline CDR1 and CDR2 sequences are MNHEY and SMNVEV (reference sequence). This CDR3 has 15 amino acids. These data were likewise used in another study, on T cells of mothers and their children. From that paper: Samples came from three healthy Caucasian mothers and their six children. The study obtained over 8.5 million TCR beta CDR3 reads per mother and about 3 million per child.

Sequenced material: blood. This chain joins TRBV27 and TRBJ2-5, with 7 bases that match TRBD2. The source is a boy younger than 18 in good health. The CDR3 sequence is CASSSGGRSQETQYF. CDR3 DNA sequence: TGTGCCAGCAGTTCGGGGGGTCGATCTCAAGAGACCCAGTACTTC.